A single sample is the source of the 14 T cell receptor beta chains below, sequenced in a study of blood T cells in healthy people across ages. A J-beta primer mix and a sample-barcoded 5' primer were used in a second PCR of about 7 to 11 cycles. TCRdb re-derived calls from the 5' RACE reads in MiXCR, one entry per CDR3 protein. This table has approximately 1,700,000 distinct CDR3 sequences, more than 35% appearing once. The sequencing sample was made of blood. The receptors shown here come from a human donor in good health.

The CDR3 reads CASRSGLAGIRSTDTQYF. The CDR3 DNA follows: TGTGCCAGCAGGTCGGGACTAGCGGGGATTAGAAGCACAGATACGCAGTATTTT. The V call is TRBV7-2, the J call TRBJ2-3; 13 positions match TRBD2. J lost 0 bases, V lost 6 bases, and 9 bases had no gene match. Germline CDR1 reads SGHTA; CDR2 reads FQGNSA. The CDR3 consists of 18 residues.

The chain uses TRBV5-1 and TRBJ2-1; the match to TRBD2 covers 13 bases. Looked up from germline, CDR1 is SGHRS and CDR2 is YFSETQ. The trim removed 5 bases at V and 7 bases at J, leaving 3 bases unmatched. CDR3 length: 14 residues. The chain's CDR3 is CASRGTSGVNEQFF. In DNA, the CDR3 is TGCGCCAGCAGAGGGACTAGCGGGGTTAATGAGCAGTTCTTC.

This clonotype showed up just once. The chain couples TRBV4-1 to TRBJ2-1, with 9 bases matching TRBD2. The CDR3 totals 15 residues. The germline gives CDR1 MGHRA, CDR2 YSYEKL. V dropped 1 base and J dropped 7; count of bases not matched to a gene: 5. CDR3: CASSQGSGGFNEQFF. The CDR3, as DNA: TGCGCCAGCAGCCAAGGCAGCGGGGGGTTTAATGAGCAGTTCTTC.

J is TRBJ2-1 and V is TRBV11-3; the match to TRBD1 covers 8 bases. CDR3 size: 12 residues. Germline CDR1 and CDR2: SGHNT and YENEEA. V dropped 5 bases and J dropped 12; count of bases not matched to a gene: 6. The CDR3 spells CASSQGQGSQFF. For the CDR3, the DNA is TGTGCCAGCAGCCAAGGACAGGGTTCGCAGTTCTTC.

The chain combines TRBV24-1 with TRBJ2-7; either TRBD1 or TRBD2 may supply D (5 bases each). The CDR3 runs to 16 residues. The germline V and J ends were trimmed by 4 bases and 1 base, with 16 bases remaining between them. Germline V gene data show CDR1 as KGHDR and CDR2 as SFDVKD. Written as DNA, the CDR3 is TGTGCCACCAGTGAGGGGGTCTCCGCGAGGTCCTACGAGCAGTACTTC. Encoded protein: CATSEGVSARSYEQYF.

The CDR3 DNA is TGTGCCACCAGTGACCCTGGTTCTCCGGGACAGGGGGTCTACAATGAGCAGTTCTTC. This translates into CATSDPGSPGQGVYNEQFF. The genes are TRBV24-1 and TRBJ2-1, with 11 bases lining up with TRBD1. V shed 4 bases, J shed 3 bases, and the junction held 13 bases outside the gene matches. Germline V gene data show CDR1 as KGHDR and CDR2 as SFDVKD. The CDR3 extends over 19 amino acids.

The genes are TRBV6-8 and TRBJ1-1, with TRBD1 matching 8 bases. V lost 2 bases to trimming and J lost 1 base; unmatched junction nucleotides: 15. The germline V gene encodes CDR1 MNHGY and CDR2 SAAAGT. CDR3 length equals 19 residues. CDR3 amino acids: CASSYLLQGETFGNTEAFF. CDR3 DNA: TGTGCCAGCAGTTACCTATTACAGGGGGAAACCTTCGGGAACACTGAAGCTTTCTTT.

Only one count was recorded for this clonotype. V is TRBV29-1 and J is TRBJ2-7; possibly TRBD1 for D (6 bases). The CDR3 has 14 amino acids. V lost 4 bases, J lost 3 bases, and 16 bases lay in between. Germline assignment: CDR1 SQVTM and CDR2 ANQGSEA. CDR3 protein: CSVAGQSEGYEQYF. DNA of the CDR3: TGCAGCGTTGCCGGACAGTCTGAGGGCTACGAGCAGTACTTC.

The rearrangement joins TRBV7-9 to TRBJ1-2, with D possibly being TRBD1 (5 bases). Germline CDR1 and CDR2: SEHNR and FQNEAQ (reference sequence). The CDR3 extends over 13 amino acids. V was trimmed by 8 bases and J by 8 bases, leaving 18 bases between them. CDR3 protein: CASALPAGIGYTF. In nucleotides, the CDR3 is TGTGCCAGCGCGTTGCCGGCAGGGATCGGCTACACCTTC.

This clonotype was recorded a few times. The chain uses TRBV14 and TRBJ1-1, with TRBD1 as a possible D gene (5 bases). Trimming left V 4 bases short and J 2 bases short, with 14 bases between. Per germline, CDR1 SGHDN and CDR2 FVKESK. The CDR3 is 15 residues long. Here the CDR3 DNA reads TGTGCCAGCAGCCTCGGGACGTTTTATAACACTGAAGCTTTCTTT. This gives the protein CASSLGTFYNTEAFF.

In its sample, this clonotype was seen a few times. V gene TRBV6-5 combines with J gene TRBJ1-1; D is possibly TRBD1 (6 bases). The CDR3 extends over 15 amino acids. Trimming removed 6 bases at V and 5 bases at J, with 19 bases between. Germline CDR1 reads MNHEY; CDR2 reads SVGAGI. The CDR3 loop is CASRLDSLSGTEAFF. CDR3 coding DNA: TGTGCCAGCAGACTGGACAGTTTGAGTGGGACTGAAGCTTTCTTT.

The chain uses TRBV6-5 and TRBJ2-2; 10 positions agree with TRBD1. V dropped 6 bases and J dropped 5; count of bases not matched to a gene: 9. Germline CDR1 is MNHEY and CDR2 is SVGAGI. The CDR3 consists of 16 residues. The CDR3 DNA reads TGTGCCAGCAGCAAACTACCGGGACAGGGGACCGGGGAGCTGTTTTTT. Its translation is CASSKLPGQGTGELFF.

The chain uses TRBV6-6 and TRBJ1-4; 7 positions agree with TRBD1. Germline-derived CDR1 and CDR2 are MNHNY and SVGAGI (reference sequence). This CDR3 comprises 14 residues. Germline trimming cut 10 bases from V and 7 bases from J; bases unmatched to any gene: 12. This CDR3 is CATGDRERREKLFF. The CDR3 DNA reads TGTGCCACGGGCGACAGGGAACGGCGTGAAAAACTGTTTTTT.

The chain has TRBV5-5 and TRBJ2-7; D is unresolved. V lost 4 bases, J lost 3 bases, and 20 bases lay in between. The germline V gene encodes CDR1 SGHKS and CDR2 YYEKEE (reference sequence). The CDR3 is 16 residues long. CDR3 region: CASSTKVEPTVYEQYF. The CDR3 region has the DNA TGTGCCAGCAGCACGAAGGTTGAGCCAACCGTCTACGAGCAGTACTTC.